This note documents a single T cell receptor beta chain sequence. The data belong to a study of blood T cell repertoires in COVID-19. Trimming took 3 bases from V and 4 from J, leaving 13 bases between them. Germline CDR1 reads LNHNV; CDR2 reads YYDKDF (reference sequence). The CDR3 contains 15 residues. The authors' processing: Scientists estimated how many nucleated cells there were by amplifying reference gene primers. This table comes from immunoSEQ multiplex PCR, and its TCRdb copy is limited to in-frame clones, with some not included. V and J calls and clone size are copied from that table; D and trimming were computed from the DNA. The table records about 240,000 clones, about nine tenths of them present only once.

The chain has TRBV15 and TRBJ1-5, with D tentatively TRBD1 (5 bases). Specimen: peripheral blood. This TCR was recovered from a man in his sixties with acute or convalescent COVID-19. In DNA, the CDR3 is TGTGCCACCAGCAGCGCTCGGGGGTTTAATCAGCCCCAGCATTTT. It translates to CATSSARGFNQPQHF.